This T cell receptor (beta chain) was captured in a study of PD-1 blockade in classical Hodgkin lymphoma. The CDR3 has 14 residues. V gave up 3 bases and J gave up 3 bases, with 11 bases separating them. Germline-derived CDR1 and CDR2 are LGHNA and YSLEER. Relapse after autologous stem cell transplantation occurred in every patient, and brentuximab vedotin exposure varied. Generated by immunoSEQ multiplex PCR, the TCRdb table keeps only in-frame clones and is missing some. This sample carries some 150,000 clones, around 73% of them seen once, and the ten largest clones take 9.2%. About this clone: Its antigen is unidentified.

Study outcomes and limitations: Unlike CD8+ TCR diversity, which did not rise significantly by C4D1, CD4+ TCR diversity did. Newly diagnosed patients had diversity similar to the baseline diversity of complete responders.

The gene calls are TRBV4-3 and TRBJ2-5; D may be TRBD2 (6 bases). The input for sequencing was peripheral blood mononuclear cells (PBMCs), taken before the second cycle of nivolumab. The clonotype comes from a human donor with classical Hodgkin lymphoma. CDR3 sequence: CASSHRLGKETQYF. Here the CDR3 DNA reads TGCGCCAGCAGCCACCGACTAGGGAAAGAGACCCAGTACTTC.